This entry lists 20 T cell receptor beta chains sequenced from one sample in a study of blood T cell repertoires in COVID-19. Generated by immunoSEQ multiplex PCR, the TCRdb table keeps only in-frame clones and is missing some. The sample includes roughly 250,000 clones, approximately 85% of them seen just once. Sequenced material: PBMCs or T cells enriched from blood (not recorded which). These receptors were obtained from a woman aged 25 to 39 who had recovered from COVID-19.

V is TRBV30 and J is TRBJ2-3, with TRBD1 as a possible D gene (6 bases). The CDR3 length is 14 residues. CDR1 is GTSNPN and CDR2 is SVGIG in the germline V gene (reference sequence). V dropped 0 bases and J dropped 5 bases, with 12 bases sitting between them. In nucleotides, the CDR3 is TGTGCCTGGAGTGTAACAGGGTGGGTAGATACGCAGTATTTT. It encodes CAWSVTGWVDTQYF.

This chain joins TRBV10-3 and TRBJ1-2; the D is unclear. Germline values: CDR1 ENHRY, CDR2 SYGVKD. The CDR3 consists of 14 residues. The V gene lost 0 bases and the J gene lost 1 base, with 6 bases spanning the gap. The CDR3 DNA reads as TGTGCCATCAGTGAGTCACGAGGTAACTATGGCTACACCTTC. Translation gives CAISESRGNYGYTF.

Note on this clone: Other DNA sequences in the same sample also yield this CDR3. The genes are TRBV6-5 and TRBJ1-2, with 8 nucleotides matching TRBD1. This CDR3 is built from 14 residues. Per the germline V gene, CDR1 is MNHEY and CDR2 is SVGAGI. The V segment lost 0 bases and the J segment 5 bases; nucleotides outside the gene matches: 2. The CDR3 loop is CASSYSTGGYGYTF. DNA for the CDR3: TGTGCCAGCAGTTACTCAACAGGGGGTTATGGCTACACCTTC.

Concerning this clone: Other DNA sequences within the sample encode an identical CDR3. The V call is TRBV28, the J call TRBJ2-7; possibly TRBD1 for D (6 bases). The CDR3 runs to 11 residues. The germline V gene has CDR1 MDHEN and CDR2 SYDVKM. V dropped 2 bases and J dropped 7 bases, with 6 bases sitting between them. The CDR3 region has the DNA TGTGCCAGCAGTTTAAGGGGGGAGCAGTACTTC. Translating it yields CASSLRGEQYF.

This CDR3 reads CASSIIKGQGKGTEAFF. The CDR3 bases are TGTGCCAGTAGTATAATAAAGGGACAGGGGAAAGGGACTGAAGCTTTCTTT. The chain is built from TRBV19 and TRBJ1-1; the match to TRBD1 covers 10 bases. The CDR3 spans 17 residues. The germline V gene encodes CDR1 LNHDA and CDR2 SQIVND (reference sequence). V gave up 2 bases and J gave up 5 bases; unmatched junction bases: 11.

This sequence joins TRBV11-2 and TRBJ1-1, with 10 bases fitting TRBD1. This CDR3 is built from 15 residues. Germline V gene sequence: CDR1 SGHAT, CDR2 FQNNGV. V dropped 1 base and J dropped 4; count of bases not matched to a gene: 3. CDR3 residues: CASSLGDRGTTEAFF. DNA for the CDR3: TGTGCCAGCAGCTTAGGGGACAGGGGCACCACTGAAGCTTTCTTT.

This clone was seen once. This CDR3 reads CASSLEPGSYEKLFF. In DNA form, the CDR3 reads TGTGCCAGCAGCTTAGAGCCGGGGAGCTATGAAAAACTGTTTTTT. This chain links TRBV11-2 with TRBJ1-4; no firm D call. Looked up from germline, CDR1 is SGHAT and CDR2 is FQNNGV. This CDR3 region has 15 residues. V lost 0 bases and J lost 6, with 11 bases in between.

This chain joins TRBV7-9 and TRBJ2-3; D unclear. Trimming took 1 base from V and 2 from J, leaving 10 bases between them. CDR1 is SEHNR and CDR2 is FQNEAQ in the germline V gene (reference sequence). The CDR3 covers 15 residues. The CDR3 spells CASSLGIASTDTQYF. CDR3 sequence (DNA): TGTGCCAGCAGCTTAGGGATAGCATCCACAGATACGCAGTATTTT.

The chain recombines TRBV6-5 with TRBJ2-7; D might be TRBD1 (6 bases). CDR3 length: 14 residues. The V and J ends lost 7 bases and 1 base respectively, with 14 bases between them. CDR1 MNHEY and CDR2 SVGAGI come from the germline V gene. DNA for the CDR3: TGTGCCAGCATCGATCTCCAGGGGTCCTACGAGCAGTACTTC. Translating gives CASIDLQGSYEQYF.

This clone was picked up one time. The V call is TRBV5-1, the J call TRBJ2-3; 8 bases align to TRBD1. The CDR3 runs to 15 residues. V lost 0 bases to trimming and J lost 3 bases; unmatched junction nucleotides: 3. Germline values: CDR1 SGHRS, CDR2 YFSETQ. CDR3: CASSLGDRKTDTQYF. DNA for the CDR3: TGCGCCAGCAGCTTGGGGGACAGGAAAACAGATACGCAGTATTTT.

The rearrangement links TRBV5-6 to TRBJ1-1; no firm D call. Germline CDR1 SGHDT, CDR2 YYEEEE. V shed 0 bases and J shed 3 bases, with 6 bases lying between them. This CDR3 has 13 amino acids. The DNA for the CDR3 is TGTGCCAGCAGCTTGGCCCAGGACACTGAAGCTTTCTTT. It codes for CASSLAQDTEAFF.

The CDR3 here is CASSSTGVAWGYTF. For the CDR3, the DNA is TGTGCCAGCAGCTCGACAGGGGTGGCCTGGGGCTACACCTTC. This chain connects TRBV5-6 to TRBJ1-2, with TRBD1 matching over 8 bases. This CDR3 comprises 14 residues. The junction had 9 bases not matched to a gene; V was cut back by 3 bases and J by 8 bases. Germline loops: CDR1 SGHDT, CDR2 YYEEEE.

The chain has TRBV11-1 and TRBJ2-7, with 8 bases lining up with TRBD1. Germline assignment: CDR1 SGHAT and CDR2 FQDESV (reference sequence). This CDR3 contains 14 residues. With 5 bases clipped from V and 0 bases from J, the junction kept 3 bases outside the gene matches. The CDR3 loop reads CASSRDRSSYEQYF. The CDR3 DNA is TGTGCCAGCAGCCGGGACAGGAGCTCCTACGAGCAGTACTTC.

The V call is TRBV12-5, the J call TRBJ1-2; perhaps TRBD1 as D (5 bases). Per the germline V gene, CDR1 is LGHNT and CDR2 is FRNRAP. Deletions cut 7 bases from V and 5 bases from J, with 17 bases between. The CDR3 spans 14 residues. The CDR3 DNA reads TGTGCTAGTGCCCCAGCAGGAGGGGCTTATGGCTACACCTTC. Translating gives CASAPAGGAYGYTF. Combining the CDR3 with reference TRBV12-5 and TRBJ1-2 gives the whole variable domain DARVTQTPRHKVTEMGQEVTMRCQPILGHNTVFWYRQTMMQGLELLAYFRNRAPLDDSGMPKDRFSAEMPDATLATLKIQPSEPRDSAVYFCASAPAGGAYGYTFGSGTRLTVV.

The chain is built from TRBV10-1 and TRBJ2-1; possible D gene TRBD2, 5 bases. From germline, CDR1 is WNHNN and CDR2 SYGVQD (reference sequence). The CDR3 consists of 13 residues. V lost 6 bases to trimming and J lost 2 bases, with 8 bases between them. DNA for the CDR3: TGCGCCAGCAGCCGCGGGCCCTACAATGAGCAGTTCTTC. This sequence encodes CASSRGPYNEQFF.

This clone was counted between two and nine times. The chain links TRBV12-3 or TRBV12-4 to TRBJ1-1; no reliable D call. The CDR3 contains 12 residues. Trimming removed 7 bases from V and 8 bases from J, with 14 bases in between. This CDR3 is CASILLSGEAFF. CDR3 nucleotides: TGTGCCAGCATCCTTCTATCCGGGGAAGCTTTCTTT.

The V gene is TRBV9, the J gene TRBJ1-1; 7 nucleotides agree with TRBD1. The CDR3 extends over 13 amino acids. CDR1 and CDR2 from the germline V gene are SGDLS and YYNGEE. V lost 0 bases, J lost 11 bases, and 7 bases stayed unmatched. CDR3 nucleotides: TGTGCCAGCAGCGTAGATAGGGCACAGGGGGCTTTCTTT. It translates to CASSVDRAQGAFF.

V gene TRBV14 combines with J gene TRBJ2-7; D gene unclear. The CDR3 is 13 residues long. The V gene's germline CDR1 is SGHDN and CDR2 FVKESK. The V and J ends lost 4 bases and 2 bases respectively, with 9 bases between them. The CDR3 region has the DNA TGTGCCAGCAGCCCCCCCTCAGCCTACGAGCAGTACTTC. Encoded protein: CASSPPSAYEQYF.

This chain links TRBV10-3 with TRBJ1-5; perhaps TRBD1 as D (5 bases). The CDR3 consists of 16 residues. Germline assignment: CDR1 ENHRY and CDR2 SYGVKD. V dropped 3 bases and J dropped 2 bases, with 14 bases sitting between them. DNA for the CDR3: TGTGCCATCAGTGATGGGGGGATTCAGGGCAATCAGCCCCAGCATTTT. Its translation: CAISDGGIQGNQPQHF.

The V call is TRBV2, the J call TRBJ1-1; 7 bases map to TRBD1. CDR3 length: 16 amino acids. Germline V gene lookup returns CDR1 SNHLY and CDR2 FYNNEI. Trimming at V came to 6 bases and at J to 0 bases, leaving 10 bases not matched to a gene. The CDR3 here is CASRQPTGSLNTEAFF. For the CDR3, the DNA is TGTGCCAGCAGGCAACCGACAGGGTCCCTGAACACTGAAGCTTTCTTT.